These T cell receptor beta chains were read from a single sample in a study of CXCR3-negative and CXCR3-positive naive CD8 T cells. After re-calling the 5' RACE reads, TCRdb lists one entry per CDR3 protein, DNA absent. The specimen's table records around 80,000 distinct CDR3 sequences. Sample: naive CXCR3+ CD8+ T cells from blood. The source of these receptors is a human donor in good health. Some clones in this sample may be carry-over from other donors' samples. The CDR3 runs from the conserved cysteine through the conserved F or W. Fields, in order: J gene, V gene, CDR3 protein.

>TRBJ1-2|TRBV9
CASSGWLGYTF
>TRBJ2-1|TRBV5-5
CASSSPTGQPEQFF
>TRBJ1-1|TRBV6-1
CASSELFGGVEAFF
>TRBJ2-1|TRBV7-2
CASSLEGGSYNEQFF
>TRBJ2-2|TRBV9
CASSVGDTGELFF
>TRBJ2-7|TRBV5-1
CASSLVPGSSGEQYF
>TRBJ1-2|TRBV12-3/TRBV12-4
CASSPTLNYGYTF
>TRBJ2-4|TRBV20-1
CSARDLAGAKNIQYF
>TRBJ2-1|TRBV29-1
CSVVLGRGNEQFF
>TRBJ2-7|TRBV21-1
CASSKVPGLAGGVYEQYF
>TRBJ2-5|TRBV12-3/TRBV12-4
CASSFRSGTWGETQYF
>TRBJ2-7|TRBV28
CASSSTGYGYEQYF
>TRBJ2-1|TRBV7-9
CASSLGGRQQFF
>TRBJ1-6|TRBV5-6
CASSFGEDSPLHF
>TRBJ2-1|TRBV7-9
CASGSGDYGSPSSYNEQFF
>TRBJ2-7|TRBV6-5
CASSYSIGEGMEWSYEQYF
>TRBJ2-6|TRBV20-1
CSADKNTGANVLTF
>TRBJ2-3|TRBV6-5
CASSYDGGTSWGGTDTQYF
>TRBJ2-2|TRBV4-3
CASSQAAPNTGELFF
>TRBJ2-5|TRBV2
CASTGGAPHLQETQYF
>TRBJ2-7|TRBV29-1
CSVSETGVEQYF
>TRBJ2-1|TRBV28
CARRKRDRGYNEQFF
>TRBJ2-1|TRBV20-1
CSARKLEPQNEQFF
>TRBJ1-2|TRBV28
CASSGQALGYTF
>TRBJ1-1|TRBV20-1
CSARDKAYMNTEAFF
>TRBJ2-5|TRBV7-2
CASSPWGGGEETQYF
>TRBJ2-1|TRBV4-1
CASSQTALAGYEQFF